The present T cell receptor (beta chain) was sequenced within a study of shared clonotypes between healthy human individuals. CDR1 is LNHDA and CDR2 is SQIVND in the germline V gene (reference sequence). The CDR3 spans 14 residues. V lost 3 bases to trimming and J lost 4 bases, with 10 bases between them. Naive CD8 cells comprised CD45RO-negative, CCR7-positively selected cells, excluding terminally differentiated effector memory CD45RA+ cells. The data were produced by immunoSEQ multiplex PCR, yet TCRdb's version contains in-frame clones alone and is incomplete. The sample consists of 1.5 million to 2.5 million clones, about 95% of them appearing once.

This rearrangement joins TRBV19 to TRBJ2-1; D possibly corresponds to TRBD2 (6 bases). Sequenced input: naive CD8+ T cells sorted from blood. This TCR was recovered from a man younger than 35 in good health. The CDR3 loop is CASSMGLEYNEQFF. For the CDR3, the DNA is TGTGCCAGTAGTATGGGACTCGAATACAATGAGCAGTTCTTC.